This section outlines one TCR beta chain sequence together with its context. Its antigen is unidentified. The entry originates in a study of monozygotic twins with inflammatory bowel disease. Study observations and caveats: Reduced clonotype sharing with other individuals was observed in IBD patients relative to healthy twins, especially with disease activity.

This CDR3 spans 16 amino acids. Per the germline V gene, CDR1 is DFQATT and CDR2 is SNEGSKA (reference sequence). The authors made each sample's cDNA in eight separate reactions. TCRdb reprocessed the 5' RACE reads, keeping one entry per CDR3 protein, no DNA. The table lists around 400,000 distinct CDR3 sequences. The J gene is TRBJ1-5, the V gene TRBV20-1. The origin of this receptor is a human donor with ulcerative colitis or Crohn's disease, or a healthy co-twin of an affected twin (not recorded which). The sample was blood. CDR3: CSARGEVGRRDQPQHF.